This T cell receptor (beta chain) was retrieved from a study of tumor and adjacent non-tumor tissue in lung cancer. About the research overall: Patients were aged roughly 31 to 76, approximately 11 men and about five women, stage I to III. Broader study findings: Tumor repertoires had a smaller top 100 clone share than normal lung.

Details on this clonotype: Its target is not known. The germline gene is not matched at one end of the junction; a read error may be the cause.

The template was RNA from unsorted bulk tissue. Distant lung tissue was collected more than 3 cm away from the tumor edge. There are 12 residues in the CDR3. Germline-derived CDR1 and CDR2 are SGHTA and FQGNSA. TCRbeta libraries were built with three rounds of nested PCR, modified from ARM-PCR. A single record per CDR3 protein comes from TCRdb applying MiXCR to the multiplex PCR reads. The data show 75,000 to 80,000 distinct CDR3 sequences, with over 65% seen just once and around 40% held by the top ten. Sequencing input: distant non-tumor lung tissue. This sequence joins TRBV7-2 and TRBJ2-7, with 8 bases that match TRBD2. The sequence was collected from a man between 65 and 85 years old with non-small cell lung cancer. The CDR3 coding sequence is TGTGCCAGCAGCTCCCTAGCGGGCGTTCCCCTTTTC. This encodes CASSSLAGVPLF.